This T cell receptor (beta chain) was identified in a study of T cell repertoires in cytomegalovirus infection. Background on the study: Indicated by public TCR beta signatures were CMV infection and matching HLA type.

TCRdb called the reads again in MiXCR, with one record for every CDR3 protein. Here the sample spans approximately 500,000 distinct CDR3 sequences, approximately 11% being singletons. Germline loops: CDR1 MDHEN, CDR2 SYDVKM. Deletions cut 5 bases from V and 2 bases from J, with 12 bases between. The CDR3 is 15 amino acids. This clonotype appeared many times. Its antigen is currently unknown. Findings of the study overall: Across the ex vivo response, the dominant clonotypes were HLA-C-restricted CMV-specific TCR beta clonotypes. The cumulative frequency of public TCR beta families identified carriers of CMV plus the relevant HLA.

This sequence was found in a human donor in good health (CMV status not recorded). Some clones in this sample may be carry-over from other donors' samples. The chain has TRBV28 and TRBJ1-4; possible D gene TRBD1, 6 bases. Sequencing was carried out using PBMCs. CDR3: CASSVTGNTNEKLFF. The DNA of the CDR3 is TGTGCCAGCAGTGTAACAGGGAATACTAATGAAAAACTGTTTTTT.